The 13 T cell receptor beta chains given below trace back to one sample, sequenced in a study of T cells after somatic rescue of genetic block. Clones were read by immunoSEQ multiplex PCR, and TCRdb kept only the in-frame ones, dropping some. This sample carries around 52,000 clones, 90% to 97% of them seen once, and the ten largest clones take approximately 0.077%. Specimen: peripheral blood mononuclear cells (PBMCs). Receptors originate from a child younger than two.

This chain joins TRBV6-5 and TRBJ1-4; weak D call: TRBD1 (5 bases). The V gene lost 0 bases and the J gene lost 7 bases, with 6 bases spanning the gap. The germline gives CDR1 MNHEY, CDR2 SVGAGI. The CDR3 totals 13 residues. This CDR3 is CASSYSRVEKLFF. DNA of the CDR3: TGTGCCAGCAGTTACTCCAGGGTTGAAAAACTGTTTTTT.

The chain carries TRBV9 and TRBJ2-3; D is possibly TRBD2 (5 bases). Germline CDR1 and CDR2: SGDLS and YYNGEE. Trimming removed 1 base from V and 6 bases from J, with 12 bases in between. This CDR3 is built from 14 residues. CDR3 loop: CASSVLATGDTQYF. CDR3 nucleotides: TGTGCCAGCAGCGTACTAGCAACGGGGGATACGCAGTATTTT.

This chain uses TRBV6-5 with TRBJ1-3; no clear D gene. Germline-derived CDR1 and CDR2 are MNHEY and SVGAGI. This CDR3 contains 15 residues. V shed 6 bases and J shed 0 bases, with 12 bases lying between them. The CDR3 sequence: CASSFRPGSGNTIYF. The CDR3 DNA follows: TGTGCCAGCAGCTTCAGACCGGGCTCTGGAAACACCATATATTTT.

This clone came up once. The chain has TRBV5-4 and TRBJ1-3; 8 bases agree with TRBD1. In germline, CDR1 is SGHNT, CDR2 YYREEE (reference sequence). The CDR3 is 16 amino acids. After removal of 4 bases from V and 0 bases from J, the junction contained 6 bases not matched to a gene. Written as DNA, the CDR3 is TGTGCCAGCAGCATTGGGGACAGGCGCTCTGGAAACACCATATATTTT. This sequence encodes CASSIGDRRSGNTIYF.

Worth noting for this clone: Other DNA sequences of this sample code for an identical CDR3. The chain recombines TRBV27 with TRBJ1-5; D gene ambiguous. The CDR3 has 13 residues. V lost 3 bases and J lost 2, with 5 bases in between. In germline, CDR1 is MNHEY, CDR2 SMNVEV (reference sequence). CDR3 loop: CASSLRGNQPQHF. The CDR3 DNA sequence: TGTGCCAGCAGTTTGAGAGGCAATCAGCCCCAGCATTTT.

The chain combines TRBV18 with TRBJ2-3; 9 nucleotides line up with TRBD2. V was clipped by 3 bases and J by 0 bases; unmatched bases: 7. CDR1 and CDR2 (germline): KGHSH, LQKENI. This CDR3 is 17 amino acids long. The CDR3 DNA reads TGTGCCAGCTCACCGATCCCTAGCGGGGATAGCACAGATACGCAGTATTTT. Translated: CASSPIPSGDSTDTQYF.

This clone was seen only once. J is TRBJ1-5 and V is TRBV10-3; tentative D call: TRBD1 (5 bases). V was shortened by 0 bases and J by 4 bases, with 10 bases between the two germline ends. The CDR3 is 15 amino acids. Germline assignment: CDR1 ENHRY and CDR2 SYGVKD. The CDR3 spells CAISESWGGNQPQHF. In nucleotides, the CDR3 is TGTGCCATCAGTGAGTCGTGGGGCGGGAATCAGCCCCAGCATTTT.

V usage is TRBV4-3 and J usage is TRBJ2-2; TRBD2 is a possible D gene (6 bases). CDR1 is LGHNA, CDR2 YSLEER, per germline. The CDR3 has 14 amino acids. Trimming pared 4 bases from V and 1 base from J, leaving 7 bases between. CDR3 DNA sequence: TGCGCCAGCAGCCCGGGACTGAACACCGGGGAGCTGTTTTTT. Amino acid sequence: CASSPGLNTGELFF.

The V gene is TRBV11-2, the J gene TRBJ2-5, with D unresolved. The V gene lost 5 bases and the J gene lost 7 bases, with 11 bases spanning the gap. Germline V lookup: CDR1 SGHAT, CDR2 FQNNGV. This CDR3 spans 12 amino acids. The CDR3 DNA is TGTGCCAGCAGCCCCGGTGGTGCGACCCAGTACTTC. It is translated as CASSPGGATQYF.

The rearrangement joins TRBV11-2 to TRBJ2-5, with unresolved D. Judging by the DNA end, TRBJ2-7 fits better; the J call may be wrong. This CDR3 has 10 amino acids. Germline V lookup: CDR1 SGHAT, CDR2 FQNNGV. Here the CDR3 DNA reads TGTGCCAGCAGCTACTACGAGCAGTACTTC. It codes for CASSYYEQYF.

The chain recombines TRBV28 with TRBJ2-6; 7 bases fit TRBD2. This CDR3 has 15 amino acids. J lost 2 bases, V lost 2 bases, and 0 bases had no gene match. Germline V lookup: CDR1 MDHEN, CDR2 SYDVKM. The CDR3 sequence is CASSLAGAGANVLTF. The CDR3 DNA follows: TGTGCCAGCAGTTTAGCGGGAGCTGGGGCCAACGTCCTGACTTTC.

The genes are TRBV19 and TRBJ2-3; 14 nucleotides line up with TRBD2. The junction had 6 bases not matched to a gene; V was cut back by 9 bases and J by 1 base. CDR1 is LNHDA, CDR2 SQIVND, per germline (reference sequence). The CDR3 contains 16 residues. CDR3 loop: CARRTSGRSGTDTQYF. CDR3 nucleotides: TGTGCCAGGAGGACTAGCGGGAGGAGTGGCACAGATACGCAGTATTTT.

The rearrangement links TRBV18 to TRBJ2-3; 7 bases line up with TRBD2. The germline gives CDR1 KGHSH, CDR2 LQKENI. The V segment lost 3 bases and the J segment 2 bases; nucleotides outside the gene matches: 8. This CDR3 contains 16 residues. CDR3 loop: CASSPRLAESTDTQYF. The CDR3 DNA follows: TGTGCCAGCTCACCGAGGCTAGCGGAATCCACAGATACGCAGTATTTT.